A selection of T cell receptor beta chains follows, all from one sample in a study of persistence of HIV-infected CD4 T cells. The antigens for these receptors are not known. Using immunoSEQ multiplex PCR, the repertoire was profiled, and TCRdb retains in-frame clones only, with some absent. The sample holds 35,000 to 50,000 clones; approximately 91% are singletons and the top ten take about 2%. This specimen consisted of CD4+ T cells sorted from PBMCs after approximately 19-hour stimulation, obtained from a patient who received antiretroviral therapy. These receptors were collected from an adult man with HIV who was CMV-seropositive. CDR3s include the opening cysteine and the closing phenylalanine or tryptophan. D genes are given only for firm matches.

V gene	J gene	D gene	CDR3 protein
TRBV12-3/TRBV12-4	TRBJ2-7	-	CASSFRISYEQYF
TRBV6-2/TRBV6-3	TRBJ1-1	-	CASSPGRGTEAFF
TRBV28	TRBJ1-5	-	CASLREAWQPQHF
TRBV6-5	TRBJ1-5	-	CASAVGRDQPQHF
TRBV2	TRBJ1-5	-	CASSGDGRFDQPQHF
TRBV15	TRBJ2-2	-	CATSRGGGTGELFF
TRBV3-1/TRBV3-2	TRBJ2-2	-	CASSQSPGANTGELFF
TRBV19	TRBJ1-2	TRBD1	CASSTGQEVNYGYTF
TRBV20-1	TRBJ1-1	TRBD1	CSASAGGRSEAFF
TRBV18	TRBJ1-1	-	CASSPDTPTEAFF
TRBV7-3	TRBJ1-3	-	CASSLSNSGNTIYF
TRBV7-9	TRBJ1-5	-	CASSPSAGPGTNQPQHF
TRBV2	TRBJ2-4	TRBD2	CASSGLRGENIQYF
TRBV6-5	TRBJ1-2	TRBD1	CASTLEGDRGHGYTF
TRBV5-4	TRBJ2-7	-	CASSPPGRGGLEQYF
TRBV14	TRBJ1-1	-	CASSQDLNTEAFF
TRBV9	TRBJ1-3	-	CASSGTGPTIYF
TRBV2	TRBJ1-1	-	CASSELRETEAFF
TRBV7-2	TRBJ1-3	TRBD1	CASSSGGGGNTIYF
TRBV7-3	TRBJ2-7	TRBD2	CASSLIGLAGGPQYF
TRBV2	TRBJ2-7	TRBD1	CASSPDRGLYF
TRBV6-5	TRBJ1-4	-	CASSDSWWGGEKLFF
TRBV2	TRBJ1-4	-	CASRVGLTGPNEKLFF
TRBV6-6	TRBJ2-1	-	CASSSNGRGNEQFF
TRBV2	TRBJ2-2	-	CASSDELGTGELFF
TRBV20-1	TRBJ1-1	-	CSARPADKAFF
TRBV5-8	TRBJ2-3	TRBD2	CASSLRLAGGSTDTQYF
TRBV19	TRBJ2-3	-	CASAFGRISTDTQYF
TRBV18	TRBJ2-3	TRBD2	CASSPFPSGVTDTQYF
TRBV20-1	TRBJ1-2	-	CSASPRADGYTF
TRBV9	TRBJ1-2	-	CASSVLGGYGYTF
TRBV30	TRBJ1-2	-	CAWSAHQVDNGYTF
TRBV6-2/TRBV6-3	TRBJ1-5	TRBD1	CASSFDRAPQHF
TRBV15	TRBJ1-2	TRBD1	CATSRDLGTGEGDGYTF
TRBV3-1/TRBV3-2	TRBJ1-1	-	CASRQRGTEAFF
TRBV18	TRBJ1-1	TRBD1	CASSSGTGMNTEAFF
TRBV5-1	TRBJ1-1	-	CASRPSGPRGAFF
TRBV19	TRBJ1-2	-	CASSAPEGYTF
TRBV7-8	TRBJ1-1	-	CASTFYADTEAFF
TRBV18	TRBJ1-1	TRBD1	CASSPPGQGSEAFF
TRBV19	TRBJ1-4	TRBD1	CASSPGQGGEKLFF
TRBV7-9	TRBJ1-6	TRBD1	CASSSGQEESPLHF